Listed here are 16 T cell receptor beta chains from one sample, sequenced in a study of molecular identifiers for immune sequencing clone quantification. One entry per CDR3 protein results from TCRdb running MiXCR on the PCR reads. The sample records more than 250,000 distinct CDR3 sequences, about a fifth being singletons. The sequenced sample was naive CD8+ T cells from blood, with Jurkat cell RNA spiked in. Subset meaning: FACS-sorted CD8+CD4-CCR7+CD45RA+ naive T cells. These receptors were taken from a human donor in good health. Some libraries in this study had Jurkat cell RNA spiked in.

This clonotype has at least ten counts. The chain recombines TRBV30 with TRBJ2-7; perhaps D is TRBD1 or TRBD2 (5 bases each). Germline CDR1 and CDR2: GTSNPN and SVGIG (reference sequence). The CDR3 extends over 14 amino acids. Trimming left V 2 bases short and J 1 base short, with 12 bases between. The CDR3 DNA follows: TGTGCCTGGAGTCCCGGGACGTCATCCTACGAGCAGTACTTC. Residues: CAWSPGTSSYEQYF.

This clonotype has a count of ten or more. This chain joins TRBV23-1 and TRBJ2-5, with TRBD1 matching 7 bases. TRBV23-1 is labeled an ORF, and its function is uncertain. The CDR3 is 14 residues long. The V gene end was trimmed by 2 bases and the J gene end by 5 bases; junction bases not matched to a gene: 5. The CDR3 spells CASSQRQGRETQYF. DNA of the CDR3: TGCGCCAGCAGTCAACGACAGGGCAGGGAGACCCAGTACTTC.

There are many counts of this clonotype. CDR3 coding DNA: TGTGCCAGCACGGGAATCGGGGTTGTAACAGATACGCAGTATTTT. Translated, it gives CASTGIGVVTDTQYF. The chain uses TRBV2 and TRBJ2-3; D is perhaps TRBD2 (5 bases). V lost 7 bases and J lost 3, with 17 bases in between. CDR3 size: 15 residues. The germline V gene encodes CDR1 SNHLY and CDR2 FYNNEI.

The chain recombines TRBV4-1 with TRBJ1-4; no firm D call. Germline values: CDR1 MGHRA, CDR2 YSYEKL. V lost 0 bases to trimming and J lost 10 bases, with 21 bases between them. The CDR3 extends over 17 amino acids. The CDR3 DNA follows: TGCGCCAGCAGCCAAGACGCGGAGTGGACCCTCCCCGGAAAACTGTTTTTT. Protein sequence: CASSQDAEWTLPGKLFF.

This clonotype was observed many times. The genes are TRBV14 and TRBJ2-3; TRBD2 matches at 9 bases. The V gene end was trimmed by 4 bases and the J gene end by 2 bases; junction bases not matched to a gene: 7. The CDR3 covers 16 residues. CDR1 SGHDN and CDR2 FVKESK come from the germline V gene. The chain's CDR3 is CASSLLAGRLTDTQYF. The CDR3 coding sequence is TGTGCCAGCAGCCTGCTAGCGGGGAGACTCACAGATACGCAGTATTTT.

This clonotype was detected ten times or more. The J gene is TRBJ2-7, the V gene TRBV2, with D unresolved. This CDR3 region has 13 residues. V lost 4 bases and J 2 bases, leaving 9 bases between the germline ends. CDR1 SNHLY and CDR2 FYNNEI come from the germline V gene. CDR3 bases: TGTGCCAGCAGTGTCGCGGTCCCCTACGAGCAGTACTTC. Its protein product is CASSVAVPYEQYF.

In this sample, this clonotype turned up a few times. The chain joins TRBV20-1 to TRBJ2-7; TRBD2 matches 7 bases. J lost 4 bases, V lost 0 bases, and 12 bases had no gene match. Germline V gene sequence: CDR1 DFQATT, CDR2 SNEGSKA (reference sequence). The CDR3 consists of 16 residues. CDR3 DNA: TGCAGTGCTAGAGATCTCGAGGGAGGGCCTAAGTACGAGCAGTACTTC. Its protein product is CSARDLEGGPKYEQYF.

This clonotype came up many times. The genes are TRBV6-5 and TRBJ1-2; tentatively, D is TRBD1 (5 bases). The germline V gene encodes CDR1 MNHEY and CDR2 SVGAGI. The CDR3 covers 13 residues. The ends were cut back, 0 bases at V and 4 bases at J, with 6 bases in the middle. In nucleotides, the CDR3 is TGTGCCAGCAGTTACTCACAGGCCTATGGCTACACCTTC. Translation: CASSYSQAYGYTF.

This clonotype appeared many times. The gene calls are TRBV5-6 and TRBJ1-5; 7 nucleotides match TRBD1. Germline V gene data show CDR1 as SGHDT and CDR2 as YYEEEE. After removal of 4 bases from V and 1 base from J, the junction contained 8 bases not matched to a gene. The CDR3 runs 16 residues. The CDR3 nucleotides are TGTGCCAGCAGCAGTTACCGGGACAGCAGCAATCAGCCCCAGCATTTT. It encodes CASSSYRDSSNQPQHF.

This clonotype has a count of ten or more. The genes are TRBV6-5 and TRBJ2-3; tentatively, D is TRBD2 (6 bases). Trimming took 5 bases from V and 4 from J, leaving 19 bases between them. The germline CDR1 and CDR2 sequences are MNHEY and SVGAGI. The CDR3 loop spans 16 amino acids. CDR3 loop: CASSTDPGVVADTQYF. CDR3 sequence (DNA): TGTGCCAGCAGTACGGATCCGGGGGTGGTGGCAGATACGCAGTATTTT.

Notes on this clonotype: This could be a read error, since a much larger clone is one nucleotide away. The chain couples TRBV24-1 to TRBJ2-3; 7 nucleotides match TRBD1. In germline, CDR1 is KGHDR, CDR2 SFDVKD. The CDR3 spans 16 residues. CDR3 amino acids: CATGDARDSSTDTQYF. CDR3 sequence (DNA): TGTGCCACCGGTGACGCAAGGGACAGTAGCACAGATACGCAGTATTTT.

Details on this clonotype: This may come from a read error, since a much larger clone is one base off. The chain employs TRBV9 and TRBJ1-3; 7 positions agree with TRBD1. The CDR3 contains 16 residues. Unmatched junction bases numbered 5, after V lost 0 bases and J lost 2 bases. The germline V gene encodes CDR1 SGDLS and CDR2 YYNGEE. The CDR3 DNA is TGTGCCAGCAGCGTAGCTGGAGGGGGCCCTGGAAACACCATATATTTT. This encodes CASSVAGGGPGNTIYF.

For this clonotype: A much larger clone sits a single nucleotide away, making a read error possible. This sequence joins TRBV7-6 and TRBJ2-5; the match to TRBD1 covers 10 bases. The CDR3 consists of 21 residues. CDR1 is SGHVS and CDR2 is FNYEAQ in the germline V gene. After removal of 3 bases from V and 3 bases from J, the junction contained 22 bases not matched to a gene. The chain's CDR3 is CASSFVSLLRLPGTGEETQYF. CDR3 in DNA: TGTGCCAGCAGCTTTGTCTCGCTACTACGCCTTCCCGGGACAGGGGAAGAGACCCAGTACTTC.

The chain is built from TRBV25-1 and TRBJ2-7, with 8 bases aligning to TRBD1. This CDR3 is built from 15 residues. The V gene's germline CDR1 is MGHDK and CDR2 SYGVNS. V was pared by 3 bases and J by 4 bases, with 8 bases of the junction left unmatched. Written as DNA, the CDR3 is TGTGCCAGCAGTGATCCCCTGCAGGGGGCGTACGAGCAGTACTTC. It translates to CASSDPLQGAYEQYF.

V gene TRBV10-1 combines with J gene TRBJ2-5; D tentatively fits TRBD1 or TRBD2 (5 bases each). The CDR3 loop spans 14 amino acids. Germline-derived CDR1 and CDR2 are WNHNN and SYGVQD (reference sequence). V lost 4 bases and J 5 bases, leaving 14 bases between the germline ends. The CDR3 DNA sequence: TGCGCCAGCAGTGGTGGCACCTGGGGGGAGACCCAGTACTTC. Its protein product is CASSGGTWGETQYF.

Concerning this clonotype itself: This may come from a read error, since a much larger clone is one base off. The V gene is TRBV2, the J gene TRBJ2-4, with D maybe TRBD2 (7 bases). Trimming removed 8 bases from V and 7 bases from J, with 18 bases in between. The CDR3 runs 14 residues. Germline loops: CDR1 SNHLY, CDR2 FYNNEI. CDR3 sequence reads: CASGLGGDGNIQYF. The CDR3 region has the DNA TGTGCCAGCGGGTTAGGGGGGGACGGGAACATTCAGTACTTC.